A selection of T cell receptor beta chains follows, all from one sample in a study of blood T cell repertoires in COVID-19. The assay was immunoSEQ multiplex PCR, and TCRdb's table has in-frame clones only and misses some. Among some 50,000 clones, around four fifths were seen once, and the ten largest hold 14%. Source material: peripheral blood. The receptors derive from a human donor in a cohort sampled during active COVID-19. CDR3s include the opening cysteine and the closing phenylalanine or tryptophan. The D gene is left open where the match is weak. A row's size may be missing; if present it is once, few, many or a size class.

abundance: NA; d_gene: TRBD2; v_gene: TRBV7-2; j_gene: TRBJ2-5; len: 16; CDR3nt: TGTGCCAGCAGCGGAACTAGCGGGGGGGCCAGAAAGACCCAGTACTTC; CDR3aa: CASSGTSGGARKTQYF
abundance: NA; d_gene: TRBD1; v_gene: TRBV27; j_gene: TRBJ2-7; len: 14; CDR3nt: TGTGCCAGCAGTTTGGACAGGGGTCTCTACGAGCAGTACTTC; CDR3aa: CASSLDRGLYEQYF
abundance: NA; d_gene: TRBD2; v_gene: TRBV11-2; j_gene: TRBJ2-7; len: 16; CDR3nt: TGTGCCAGCAGTTCCTATCCTAGCGGGCTCTCCTACGAGCAGTACTTC; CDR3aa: CASSSYPSGLSYEQYF
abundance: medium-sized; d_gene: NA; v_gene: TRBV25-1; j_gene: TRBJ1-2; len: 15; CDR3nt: TGTGCCAGCAGTGGGCTAGACTTTTTGAACTATGGCTACACCTTC; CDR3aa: CASSGLDFLNYGYTF
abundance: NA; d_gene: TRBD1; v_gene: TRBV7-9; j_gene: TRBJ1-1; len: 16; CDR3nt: TGTGCCAGCAGCTTATCTCCGGACAGGGGCTACACTGAAGCTTTCTTT; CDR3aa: CASSLSPDRGYTEAFF
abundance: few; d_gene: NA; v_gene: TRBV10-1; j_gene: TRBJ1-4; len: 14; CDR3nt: TGCGCCAGCAGTGAGGGGGACTCGAGGGAAAAACTGTTTTTT; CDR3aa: CASSEGDSREKLFF
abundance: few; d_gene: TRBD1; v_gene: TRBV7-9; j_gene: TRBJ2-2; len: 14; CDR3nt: TGTGCCAGCAGCCACGGGACAGGGGCCGGGGAGCTGTTTTTT; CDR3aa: CASSHGTGAGELFF
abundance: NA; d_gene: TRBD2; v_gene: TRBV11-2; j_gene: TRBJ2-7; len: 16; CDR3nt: TGTGCCAGCAGCTTAGAAGGGACTACCTACTCCTACGAGCAGTACTTC; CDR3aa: CASSLEGTTYSYEQYF
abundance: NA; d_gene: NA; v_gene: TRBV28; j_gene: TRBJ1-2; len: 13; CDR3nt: TGTGCCAGCAGTCTAGGCCGACTCCCAAGCTACACCTTC; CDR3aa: CASSLGRLPSYTF
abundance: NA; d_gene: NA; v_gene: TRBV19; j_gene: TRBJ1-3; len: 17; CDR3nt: TGTGCCAGTAGTAGCAGGGAAACCCACGTCTCTGGAAACACCATATATTTT; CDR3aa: CASSSRETHVSGNTIYF
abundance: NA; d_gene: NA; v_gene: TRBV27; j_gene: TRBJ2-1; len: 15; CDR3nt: TGTGCCAGCTCCGGGACACTGAGCTCCTACAATGAGCAGTTCTTC; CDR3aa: CASSGTLSSYNEQFF
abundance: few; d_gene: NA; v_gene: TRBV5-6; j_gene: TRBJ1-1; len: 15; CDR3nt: TGTGCCAGCAGCCCTAGGGGGGGATTGAACACTGAAGCTTTCTTT; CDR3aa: CASSPRGGLNTEAFF
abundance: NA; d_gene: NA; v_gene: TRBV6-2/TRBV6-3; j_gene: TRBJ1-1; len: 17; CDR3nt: TGTGCCAGCAGCTCGGACAGTGGGGTAGGGTGGAACACTGAAGCTTTCTTT; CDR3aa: CASSSDSGVGWNTEAFF
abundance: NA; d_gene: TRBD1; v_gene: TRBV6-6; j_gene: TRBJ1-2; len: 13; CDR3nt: TGTGCCAGCAGTATAAGACAGGGGGGTGGCTACACCTTC; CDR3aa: CASSIRQGGGYTF
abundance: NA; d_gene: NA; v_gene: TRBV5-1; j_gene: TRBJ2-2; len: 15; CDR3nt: TGCGCCAGCAGCTTGGACATATCGAACACCGGGGAGCTGTTTTTT; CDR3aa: CASSLDISNTGELFF
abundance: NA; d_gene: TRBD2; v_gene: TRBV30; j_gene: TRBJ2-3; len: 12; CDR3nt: TGTGCCTGGGGCGGGGGAGGAGATACGCAGTATTTT; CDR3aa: CAWGGGGDTQYF
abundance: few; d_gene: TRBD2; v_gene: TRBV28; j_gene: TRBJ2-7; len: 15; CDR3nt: TGTGCCAGCAGTTTGCGAGCGGGGGCCCCCTACGAGCAGTACTTC; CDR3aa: CASSLRAGAPYEQYF
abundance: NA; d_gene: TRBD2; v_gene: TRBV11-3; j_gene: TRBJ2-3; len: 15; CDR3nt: TGTGCCAGCAGCTCGAGCGGGAGGCCTACAGATACGCAGTATTTT; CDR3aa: CASSSSGRPTDTQYF
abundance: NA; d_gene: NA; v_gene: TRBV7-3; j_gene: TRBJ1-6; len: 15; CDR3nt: TGTGCCAGCAGCTTAACTCCACTTGCTGATTCACCCCTCCACTTT; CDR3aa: CASSLTPLADSPLHF
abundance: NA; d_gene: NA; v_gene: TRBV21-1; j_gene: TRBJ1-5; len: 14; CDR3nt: TGTGCCAGCAGCCCCCGGACAGTAGAACAGCCCCAGCATTTT; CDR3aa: CASSPRTVEQPQHF
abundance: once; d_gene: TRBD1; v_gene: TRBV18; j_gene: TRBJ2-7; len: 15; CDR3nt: TGTGCCAGCTCATCAGCCGACAGGGGGCTTCGGGAGCAGTACTTC; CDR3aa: CASSSADRGLREQYF
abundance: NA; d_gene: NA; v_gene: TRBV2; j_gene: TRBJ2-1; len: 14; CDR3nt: TGTGCCAGCAGTGAGGGGCAGGGGCGGAATGAGCAGTTCTTC; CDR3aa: CASSEGQGRNEQFF
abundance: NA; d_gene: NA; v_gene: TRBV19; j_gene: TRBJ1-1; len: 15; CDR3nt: TGTGCCAGTAGTATAGGAGCAGGGTCATACACTGAAGCTTTCTTT; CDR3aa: CASSIGAGSYTEAFF
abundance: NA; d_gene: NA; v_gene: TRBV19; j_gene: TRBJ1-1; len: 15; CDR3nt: TGTGCCAGTAGTACAGTGGGACACCCGAACACTGAAGCTTTCTTT; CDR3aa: CASSTVGHPNTEAFF